This T cell receptor (beta chain) was identified in a study of cytomegalovirus exposure and HLA in healthy donors. Study overall: An early release of data contained approximately 80 million unique TCRs, which came from HLA-typed donors.

Both 60 Vbeta primers and 13 Jbeta primers went into the PCR. The protocol was immunoSEQ multiplex PCR, while the TCRdb copy is restricted to in-frame clones and leaves out a portion. The top ten hold roughly 3.5% of the sample, which has some 170,000 clones, around four fifths seen once. Concerning this clone: Its antigen remains unidentified.

Deletions cut 8 bases from V and 1 base from J, with 9 bases between. CDR3 length: 13 residues. Germline CDR1 and CDR2: MDHEN and SYDVKM. Whole-study findings and limits: Specificity for CMV antigens was confirmed in vitro for a few of the CMV-associated chains.

The sequence was obtained from a woman aged 55-75 years in good health and CMV-seropositive. Specimen: PBMCs. V is TRBV28 and J is TRBJ1-5; unclear D gene. This CDR3 is CASRDPSNQPQHF. DNA of the CDR3: TGTGCCAGCCGGGATCCCAGCAATCAGCCCCAGCATTTT.